This T cell receptor (beta chain) is from a study of blood T cell repertoires in COVID-19 (dated by TCRdb to 2020 to 2022). Looking at the study overall: Collaborator samples came from the United States, Italy and Spain and covered acute and convalescent phases of COVID-19. The sample metadata nearly always contained a de-identified subject ID, COVID-19 status, age in years and sex. Where available, HLA class I and class II types were obtained from metadata supplied by the sample provider rather than from assay-based typing. Deeply sampled blood TCRbeta repertoires from subjects exposed to, actively infected with, or recovered from COVID-19 were included in the dataset. The material from the prospective study consisted of cDNA or gDNA derived from T cells, B-cell-depleted T cells, or PBMCs. The repertoires were made available in a free public database intended to serve as a resource for research on the immune response to SARS-CoV-2. Samples came from the ongoing ImmuneRACE study (first 160 participants) plus 1,254 subjects from 6 global collaborators. Paper-wide results and their limitations: How much clinical and demographic metadata was included differed by source and by participant, and the metadata was provided uncurated.

The collaborating institutions used their own protocols to collect whole blood in K2EDTA tubes. For TCRbeta analysis, collaborators shipped samples as frozen whole blood, isolated PBMCs, or DNA extracted from either of those sample types. The CDR3 numbers 16 residues from cysteine through phenylalanine. The read is trimmed to its CDR3 DNA, 48 bases read in frame from base 1. The germline ends are 17 bases apart after V is trimmed by 3 bases and J by 2 bases. In the germline V gene, CDR1 corresponds to SGHVS and CDR2 to FQNEAQ. As to this clone: It has no known antigen specificity. The record has no base qualities; no much larger clone is one base away.

TCRbeta CDR3 regions were amplified from genomic DNA by means of the immunoSEQ Assay, a bias-controlled multiplex PCR. The study's processing was this. Within the assay, amplification of reference gene primers was used to estimate how many nucleated cells each sample contained. To quantify the absolute abundance of each unique TCRbeta CDR3 rearrangement, sequence reads were collapsed and filtered. For each sample, productive Simpson clonality was calculated by taking the square root of Simpson's diversity index across productive rearrangements. The clones in this table, taken by TCRdb from immuneACCESS, are in-frame only. Not every clone is retained; where verified, under half of the shortfall comes from an unresolved V gene, and the cause of the rest is unknown. The DNA gave D and trimming, while V, J and clone size come from that table. This sample lists about 200,000 clones; about 90% were detected once. The ten largest account for 0.7% to 0.95% of the sample.

This receptor was obtained from a woman in her sixties or seventies with acute or convalescent COVID-19. The sequenced sample consisted of peripheral blood. This chain is built from TRBV7-8 and TRBJ2-7; perhaps TRBD1 is the D gene, with 6 bases matching. In nucleotide form, the sequence is TGTGCCAGCAGCTTTAGACAGGAAAGAGGTCCCTACGAGCAGTACTTC. Its protein product is CASSFRQERGPYEQYF.